One sample yielded the 20 T cell receptor beta chains listed below, sequenced in a study of neurological immune-mediated disorders (dated by TCRdb to the late 2010s). Library construction relied on 5' RACE. TCRdb lists the instrument as Illumina HiSeq 2500. TCRdb reprocessing: public reads trimmed at Q25 with fastp, clones called with MiXCR, in-frame beta chains kept. CDR3 protein duplicates are merged, each entry listing the most common genes and DNA. Across this sample there are about 79,000 distinct CDR3 sequences, with 13% to 15% seen only once. The ten most abundant clones make up approximately 7.5% of the sample. The specimen was PBMCs. These receptors were taken from a woman between 45 and 65 years old in good health.

This clonotype appeared many times. The chain uses TRBV20-1 and TRBJ2-2; D possibly corresponds to TRBD2 (5 bases). Germline CDR1 and CDR2: DFQATT and SNEGSKA (reference sequence). The ends were cut back, 4 bases at V and 0 bases at J, with 12 bases in the middle. The CDR3 contains 15 residues. The CDR3 DNA reads TGCAGTGCTACGGCTGAGAGGGCGAACACCGGGGAGCTGTTTTTT. Translating it yields CSATAERANTGELFF.

This clonotype was picked up many times. This chain links TRBV24-1 with TRBJ2-3; TRBD2 matches at 9 bases. The CDR3 spans 16 residues. Germline CDR1 is KGHDR and CDR2 is SFDVKD. The junction had 5 bases not matched to a gene; V was cut back by 0 bases and J by 5 bases. The chain's CDR3 is CATSDLRAGGRDTQYF. CDR3 nucleotides: TGTGCCACCAGTGATTTGAGGGCGGGGGGGCGAGATACGCAGTATTTT.

There are a few counts of this clonotype. The chain joins TRBV7-2 to TRBJ2-1; 7 nucleotides agree with TRBD1. Germline CDR1 is SGHTA and CDR2 is FQGNSA. With 1 base clipped from V and 3 bases from J, the junction kept 6 bases outside the gene matches. This CDR3 comprises 16 residues. This chain's CDR3 is CASSLEGTVSYNEQFF. DNA for the CDR3: TGTGCCAGCAGCTTAGAGGGGACAGTTAGCTACAATGAGCAGTTCTTC.

To note about this clonotype: A read error is possible here, since a much larger clone lies one base away. V gene TRBV28 combines with J gene TRBJ1-1; TRBD1 might be the D (6 bases). The CDR3 spans 15 residues. Germline values: CDR1 MDHEN, CDR2 SYDVKM. With 3 bases removed from V and 7 bases from J, the gap between germline ends came to 18 bases. CDR3 protein: CASSFPGTPKSEAFF. The CDR3 nucleotides read TGTGCCAGCAGTTTCCCCGGGACACCCAAGAGTGAAGCTTTCTTT.

Ten or more counts support this clonotype. This chain links TRBV7-9 with TRBJ2-7; 10 nucleotides align to TRBD1. Trimming at V came to 5 bases and at J to 7 bases, leaving 5 bases not matched to a gene. This CDR3 contains 13 residues. Per the germline V gene, CDR1 is SEHNR and CDR2 is FQNEAQ (reference sequence). CDR3 DNA: TGTGCCAGCAGCCTTCGACAGGGGGCGGAGCAGTACTTC. This translates into CASSLRQGAEQYF. The full variable domain, with the rest looked up from reference TRBV7-9 and TRBJ2-7, is DTGVSQNPRHKITKRGQNVTFRCDPISEHNRLYWYRQTLGQGPEFLTYFQNEAQLEKSRLLSDRFSAERPKGSFSTLEIQRTEQGDSAMYLCASSLRQGAEQYFGPGTRLTVT.

The sample holds many counts of this clonotype. This sequence joins TRBV5-1 and TRBJ2-1, with TRBD2 matching 11 bases. CDR1 is SGHRS and CDR2 is YFSETQ in the germline V gene. The CDR3 contains 15 residues. V was clipped by 4 bases and J by 9 bases; unmatched bases: 9. This CDR3 is CASSQSTSGKTEQFF. Here the CDR3 DNA reads TGCGCCAGCAGCCAATCGACTAGCGGGAAAACTGAGCAGTTCTTC.

This clonotype was detected ten times or more. The chain couples TRBV5-1 to TRBJ1-6; D not resolved. The CDR3 contains 14 residues. V lost 0 bases and J 11 bases, leaving 12 bases between the germline ends. Germline CDR1 SGHRS, CDR2 YFSETQ. CDR3 nucleotide sequence: TGCGCCAGCAGCTTGGGCACACAAGTGGCACCCCTCCACTTT. Protein product: CASSLGTQVAPLHF.

There are many counts of this clonotype. The rearrangement joins TRBV20-1 to TRBJ1-4; D unresolved. The CDR3 consists of 14 residues. Trimming removed 3 bases at V and 5 bases at J, with 13 bases between. Per germline, CDR1 DFQATT and CDR2 SNEGSKA (reference sequence). In nucleotides, the CDR3 is TGCAGTGCTAGGCCTCAGGTCAAGAATGAAAAACTGTTTTTT. Encoded protein: CSARPQVKNEKLFF.

This clonotype was seen repeatedly, ten times or more. The gene calls are TRBV11-2 and TRBJ2-1; 7 nucleotides line up with TRBD2. Germline-derived CDR1 and CDR2 are SGHAT and FQNNGV. Trimming removed 3 bases from V and 4 bases from J; junction bases left unmatched: 9. The CDR3 extends over 16 amino acids. DNA of the CDR3: TGTGCCAGCAGCTTGTCCGGAACTAGCGAGTACAATGAGCAGTTCTTC. This gives the protein CASSLSGTSEYNEQFF.

This clonotype was seen repeatedly, ten times or more. This chain links TRBV5-1 with TRBJ2-1; possibly TRBD1 or TRBD2 for D (5 bases each). The germline CDR1 and CDR2 sequences are SGHRS and YFSETQ. Trimming left V 0 bases short and J 8 bases short, with 12 bases between. CDR3 length: 14 amino acids. In nucleotides, the CDR3 is TGCGCCAGCAGCTTGGACGGGACGGGCGATGAGCAGTTCTTC. As protein: CASSLDGTGDEQFF.

This clonotype was recorded many times. The V call is TRBV20-1, the J call TRBJ1-2; no definite D call. The CDR3 is 14 residues long. Trimming pared 3 bases from V and 2 bases from J, leaving 13 bases between. CDR1 and CDR2 (germline): DFQATT, SNEGSKA (reference sequence). CDR3 loop: CSASTTGNNYGYTF. The CDR3, as DNA: TGCAGTGCTAGTACGACGGGGAACAACTATGGCTACACCTTC.

This clonotype was counted at least ten times. This rearrangement joins TRBV5-1 to TRBJ2-3, with D maybe TRBD1 (5 bases). CDR1 is SGHRS, CDR2 YFSETQ, per germline. V lost 3 bases and J 0 bases, leaving 11 bases between the germline ends. This CDR3 contains 15 residues. CDR3 DNA: TGCGCCAGCAGCTATGACAGTCCTAGCACAGATACGCAGTATTTT. Translated: CASSYDSPSTDTQYF. Full variable domain (missing parts from reference TRBV5-1 and TRBJ2-3): KAGVTQTPRYLIKTRGQQVTLSCSPISGHRSVSWYQQTPGQGLQFLFEYFSETQRNKGNFPGRFSGRQFSNSRSEMNVSTLELGDSALYLCASSYDSPSTDTQYFGPGTRLTVL.

This clonotype turned up a few times. The J gene is TRBJ2-5, the V gene TRBV29-1, with D maybe TRBD1 (5 bases). Deletions cut 8 bases from V and 0 bases from J, with 10 bases between. This CDR3 region has 12 residues. Per the germline V gene, CDR1 is SQVTM and CDR2 is ANQGSEA. The CDR3 is CSPKTDQETQYF. The CDR3 coding sequence is TGCAGCCCCAAGACAGACCAAGAGACCCAGTACTTC.

The table lists this clonotype with many counts. V gene TRBV12-3 or TRBV12-4 combines with J gene TRBJ2-7, with a weak D call TRBD2 (6 bases). V dropped 6 bases and J dropped 2 bases, with 14 bases sitting between them. This CDR3 is built from 14 residues. CDR3 bases: TGTGCCAGCAGGCCTCAGGAGGGACCCTACGAGCAGTACTTC. Its protein product is CASRPQEGPYEQYF.

This clonotype has at least ten counts. This chain uses TRBV29-1 with TRBJ2-1, with D perhaps being TRBD1 or TRBD2 (5 bases each). This CDR3 region has 17 residues. The germline gives CDR1 SQVTM, CDR2 ANQGSEA. Deletions cut 3 bases from V and 2 bases from J, with 20 bases between. The CDR3: CSVDNPTGTNPYNEQFF. In nucleotides, the CDR3 is TGCAGCGTTGATAACCCGACCGGGACCAATCCCTACAATGAGCAGTTCTTC.

For this clonotype: A much larger clone differs from this one at a single base, so this may be a read error. The chain links TRBV5-1 to TRBJ2-7, with D possibly being TRBD1 or TRBD2 (5 bases each). There are 15 residues in the CDR3. Germline V gene sequence: CDR1 SGHRS, CDR2 YFSETQ. Trimming took 3 bases from V and 2 from J, leaving 15 bases between them. This CDR3 reads CASSSWGRSPYEQYF. In nucleotides, the CDR3 is TGCGCCAGCAGCTCCTGGGGACGGTCCCCCTACGAGCAGTACTTC.

At least ten counts were recorded for this clonotype. The chain employs TRBV5-6 and TRBJ2-7; a possible D gene is TRBD1 (6 bases). The V and J ends lost 2 bases and 2 bases respectively, with 14 bases between them. This CDR3 is 15 amino acids long. Germline V CDR1 and CDR2: SGHDT, YYEEEE. CDR3 nucleotides: TGTGCCAGCAGCTTACAGGGAGTTGGTGCCTACGAGCAGTACTTC. It specifies CASSLQGVGAYEQYF.

This clonotype was observed many times. The genes are TRBV5-1 and TRBJ1-4; D perhaps matches TRBD1 (6 bases). The CDR3 covers 17 residues. Germline assignment: CDR1 SGHRS and CDR2 YFSETQ. Trimming left V 2 bases short and J 0 bases short, with 14 bases between. As DNA, the CDR3 is TGCGCCAGCAGCTTTAGGGGGTCCGCTACAACTAATGAAAAACTGTTTTTT. This gives the protein CASSFRGSATTNEKLFF.

This clonotype was detected ten times or more. V is TRBV7-6 and J is TRBJ2-5; D unclear. Germline V lookup: CDR1 SGHVS, CDR2 FNYEAQ. The germline V and J ends were trimmed by 3 bases and 5 bases, with 10 bases remaining between them. The CDR3 has 13 residues. CDR3 coding DNA: TGTGCCAGCAGCTTTGGGATTTCGGAGACCCAGTACTTC. It encodes CASSFGISETQYF.

This clonotype was seen many times. The V gene is TRBV5-1, the J gene TRBJ2-6; D assignment may be TRBD1 or TRBD2 (6 bases each). V was trimmed by 4 bases and J by 0 bases, leaving 11 bases between them. There are 16 residues in the CDR3. Germline CDR1 is SGHRS and CDR2 is YFSETQ. CDR3 sequence (DNA): TGCGCCAGCAGCCCGGAGGGGGGCTCTGGGGCCAACGTCCTGACTTTC. Translating gives CASSPEGGSGANVLTF.